The present T cell receptor beta chain was sequenced within a study of Tregs in tolerant kidney transplant recipients. Study conclusions and caveats: Few patients were studied, so findings need validation in larger groups. Expanding Tregs on activated donor B cells appeared to best identify donor-specific TCRbeta clones. Biological reproducibility was not directly addressed in this study.

Regarding this clone: The antigen is undetermined.

Profiling relied on immunoSEQ multiplex PCR, and the TCRdb table lists in-frame clones only, not all of them. This table holds about 240,000 clones, around 82% found once. Unstimulated regulatory T cells (CD4+CD25+CD127-), CD4+CD25- non-regulatory cells, CD4 and CD8 cells were FACS-sorted from thawed PBMCs. The CDR3 runs 15 residues. CDR1 and CDR2 (germline): SGDLS, YYNGEE. V shed 3 bases, J shed 4 bases, and the junction held 8 bases outside the gene matches. The chain carries TRBV9 and TRBJ1-2, with 8 bases identical to TRBD1. The sequencing input was CD4+ T cells from blood. The sequence derives from a human donor in good health. Here the CDR3 DNA reads TGTGCCAGCAGCGATGACAGGGGTCGCGTCTATGGCTACACCTTC. It is translated as CASSDDRGRVYGYTF.